These 9 T cell receptor beta chains originate from one sample sequenced in a study of CD8 T cells in Susac syndrome. A quantity of roughly 0.5 to 1 ug RNA underwent reverse transcription using random hexamers. TCRdb used MiXCR to reprocess the immunoSEQ multiplex PCR reads, holding one entry per CDR3 protein. The sample comprises hundreds of thousands of distinct CDR3 sequences, around 85% of which are singletons, and around 0.22% rests with the top ten. Input material: CD8+ T cells from PBMCs. These receptor sequences come from a human donor with multiple sclerosis.

The CDR3 region is CASSYAGKGTEAFF. DNA for the CDR3: TGTGCCAGCAGTTACGCAGGGAAAGGCACTGAAGCTTTCTTT. This rearrangement joins TRBV6-2 or TRBV6-3 to TRBJ1-1, with D maybe TRBD1 (5 bases). The CDR3 has 14 amino acids. V was shortened by 2 bases and J by 4 bases, with 11 bases between the two germline ends. Germline V lookup: CDR1 MNHEY, CDR2 SVGEGT.

V usage is TRBV6-1 and J usage is TRBJ1-5; a possible D gene is TRBD1 (5 bases). CDR3 length: 14 amino acids. V was shortened by 5 bases and J by 5 bases, with 13 bases between the two germline ends. The germline CDR1 and CDR2 sequences are MNHNS and SASEGT. CDR3: CASSWDGGYQPQHF. The CDR3 bases are TGTGCCAGCAGTTGGGACGGGGGATATCAGCCCCAGCATTTT.

The chain employs TRBV25-1 and TRBJ1-4; D uncertain. Germline CDR1 reads MGHDK; CDR2 reads SYGVNS. CDR3 length equals 12 residues. V lost 4 bases and J lost 5, with 5 bases in between. The DNA of the CDR3 is TGTGCCAGCAGTGTTAGGAATGAAAAACTGTTTTTT. It translates to CASSVRNEKLFF.

This sequence joins TRBV30 and TRBJ2-7, with 9 nucleotides matching TRBD1. J was trimmed by 5 bases and V by 4 bases; bases with no gene match: 3. The germline V gene encodes CDR1 GTSNPN and CDR2 SVGIG (reference sequence). The CDR3 covers 12 residues. DNA for the CDR3: TGTGCCTGGATTGGGACAGGGAACGAGCAGTACTTC. Protein sequence: CAWIGTGNEQYF.

The count of this clonotype is one. The rearrangement links TRBV20-1 to TRBJ1-2; D remains unclear. Germline CDR1 DFQATT, CDR2 SNEGSKA (reference sequence). The CDR3 is 16 residues long. V was clipped by 0 bases and J by 3 bases, with 17 bases between them. The CDR3 reads CSARDGSEGPDYGYTF. In DNA form, the CDR3 reads TGCAGTGCTAGAGATGGCTCAGAGGGCCCCGACTATGGCTACACCTTC.

This clonotype occurred a few times. The V call is TRBV27, the J call TRBJ2-7, with D perhaps matching TRBD1 (5 bases). This CDR3 contains 13 residues. CDR1 is MNHEY, CDR2 SMNVEV, per germline (reference sequence). Trimming removed 5 bases from V and 4 bases from J, with 12 bases in between. CDR3 amino acids: CASSALGAYEQYF. CDR3 nucleotides: TGTGCCAGCAGTGCCTTAGGGGCGTACGAGCAGTACTTC.

This chain links TRBV19 with TRBJ2-1, with a possible D match to TRBD1 (5 bases). The CDR3 has 15 amino acids. CDR1 LNHDA and CDR2 SQIVND come from the germline V gene (reference sequence). Trimming took 3 bases from V and 5 from J, leaving 14 bases between them. CDR3 sequence (DNA): TGTGCCAGTAGTATTTCGTCAGGGCCAAACAATGAGCAGTTCTTC. This sequence encodes CASSISSGPNNEQFF. The full variable domain, completed using reference TRBV19 and TRBJ2-1, is DGGITQSPKYLFRKEGQNVTLSCEQNLNHDAMYWYRQDPGQGLRLIYYSQIVNDFQKGDIAEGYSVSREKKESFPLTVTSAQKNPTAFYLCASSISSGPNNEQFFGPGTRLTVL.

This clonotype came up a few times. The chain uses TRBV30 and TRBJ2-7; D perhaps matches TRBD2 (5 bases). Germline CDR1 and CDR2: GTSNPN and SVGIG (reference sequence). Trimming stripped 0 bases from V and 7 bases from J, with 16 bases between. The CDR3 has 14 residues. DNA for the CDR3: TGTGCCTGGAGTGTACTTCGTGGACTGAGTGAGCAGTACTTC. Translation gives CAWSVLRGLSEQYF.

This clonotype was recorded only once. The chain employs TRBV28 and TRBJ2-7; 7 nucleotides agree with TRBD2. The V gene end was trimmed by 5 bases and the J gene end by 3 bases; junction bases not matched to a gene: 16. Germline values: CDR1 MDHEN, CDR2 SYDVKM. This CDR3 region has 17 residues. Written as DNA, the CDR3 is TGTGCCAGCAGTGTCGATAATTCTGGGGACTATATCTACGAGCAGTACTTC. This codes for CASSVDNSGDYIYEQYF.